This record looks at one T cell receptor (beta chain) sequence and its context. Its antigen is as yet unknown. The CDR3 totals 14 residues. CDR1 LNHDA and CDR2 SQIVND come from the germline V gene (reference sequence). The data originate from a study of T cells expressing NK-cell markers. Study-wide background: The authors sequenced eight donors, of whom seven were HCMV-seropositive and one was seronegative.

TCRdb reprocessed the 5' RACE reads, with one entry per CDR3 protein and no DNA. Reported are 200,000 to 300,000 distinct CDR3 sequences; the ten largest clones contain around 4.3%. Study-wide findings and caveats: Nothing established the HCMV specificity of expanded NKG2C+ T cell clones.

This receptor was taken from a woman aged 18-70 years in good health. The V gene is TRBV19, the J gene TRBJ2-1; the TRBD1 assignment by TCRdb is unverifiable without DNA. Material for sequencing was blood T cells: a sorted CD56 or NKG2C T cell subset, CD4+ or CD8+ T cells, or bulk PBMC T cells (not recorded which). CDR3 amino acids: CASSEGVRYNEQFF.